Following are 22 T cell receptor beta chains from one sample sequenced in a study of OX40 agonist ivuxolimab in advanced cancers. Sequencing was performed with immunoSEQ multiplex PCR; in TCRdb, only in-frame clones are kept and a portion is missing. The sample carries about 91,000 clones, approximately 89% recorded once. The sequencing used CD4+ or CD8+ T cells sorted from blood, collected in a trial of the OX40 agonist ivuxolimab. All receptors derive from an adult with an advanced solid tumor such as melanoma, head and neck, liver or kidney cancer.

V usage is TRBV6-5 and J usage is TRBJ2-5; unclear D gene. The CDR3 loop spans 13 amino acids. V was shortened by 3 bases and J by 2 bases, with 7 bases between the two germline ends. The V gene's germline CDR1 is MNHEY and CDR2 SVGAGI. CDR3 region: CASSYQAQETQYF. CDR3 sequence (DNA): TGTGCCAGCAGTTATCAGGCGCAAGAGACCCAGTACTTC.

The chain carries TRBV18 and TRBJ1-1; D is uncertain. This CDR3 has 13 residues. The germline V gene has CDR1 KGHSH and CDR2 LQKENI. The V and J ends lost 6 bases and 1 base respectively, with 9 bases between them. The CDR3 DNA reads TGTGCCAGCTCCGGTCAGCCGAACACTGAAGCTTTCTTT. Encoded protein: CASSGQPNTEAFF.

This chain connects TRBV11-2 to TRBJ1-3, with D maybe TRBD1 (5 bases). CDR3 size: 15 residues. From germline, CDR1 is SGHAT and CDR2 FQNNGV. V was trimmed by 0 bases and J by 0 bases, leaving 6 bases between them. CDR3 in amino acids: CASSLDRVSGNTIYF. The DNA for the CDR3 is TGTGCCAGCAGCTTAGACAGGGTCTCTGGAAACACCATATATTTT.

The chain is built from TRBV4-3 and TRBJ1-3; 7 bases are a match to TRBD1. Looked up from germline, CDR1 is LGHNA and CDR2 is YSLEER. V lost 2 bases, J lost 12 bases, and 16 bases stayed unmatched. This CDR3 spans 16 amino acids. CDR3 sequence reads: CASSQYYRDSLLGIYF. The CDR3 nucleotides are TGCGCCAGCAGCCAATACTACCGGGACAGTCTTCTTGGCATATATTTT.

The V gene is TRBV4-2, the J gene TRBJ2-1, with a weak D call TRBD2 (6 bases). V dropped 4 bases and J dropped 12 bases, with 19 bases sitting between them. Germline assignment: CDR1 LGHNA and CDR2 YNFKEQ. The CDR3 spans 14 residues. The DNA for the CDR3 is TGTGCCAGCAGCCGGGGGTTAACGGGAGTGGCGCAGTTCTTC. Translated, it gives CASSRGLTGVAQFF.

J is TRBJ1-2 and V is TRBV7-3; D gene unclear. CDR3 length: 12 residues. V gave up 2 bases and J gave up 8 bases, with 9 bases separating them. CDR1 is SGHTA, CDR2 FQGTGA, per germline. The CDR3: CASSLGSSGYTF. CDR3 nucleotides: TGTGCCAGCAGCTTAGGGTCTTCGGGCTACACCTTC.

The chain recombines TRBV6-5 with TRBJ1-2; D possibly corresponds to TRBD1 (5 bases). Germline assignment: CDR1 MNHEY and CDR2 SVGAGI. CDR3 length: 13 residues. Trimming removed 10 bases from V and 4 bases from J, with 16 bases in between. The CDR3 nucleotides are TGTGCCACCCTCAGGGAGGGGAGCTATGGCTACACCTTC. It codes for CATLREGSYGYTF.

This clone was seen a few times. The rearrangement joins TRBV2 to TRBJ1-5, with TRBD1 matching 7 bases. J was trimmed by 7 bases and V by 5 bases; bases with no gene match: 11. Germline CDR1 is SNHLY and CDR2 is FYNNEI. The CDR3 sequence is 15 residues long. DNA for the CDR3: TGTGCCAGCAGTCGTGGACAGGCTGGGTGGCAGCCCCAGCATTTT. Translating gives CASSRGQAGWQPQHF.

The chain has TRBV18 and TRBJ1-2; D may be TRBD1 (5 bases). This CDR3 comprises 13 residues. Trimming removed 6 bases from V and 4 bases from J, with 12 bases in between. CDR1 and CDR2 from the germline V gene are KGHSH and LQKENI. The CDR3 DNA sequence: TGTGCCAGCTCTCCGGGGGACGGCTATGGCTACACCTTC. The encoded protein is CASSPGDGYGYTF.

V usage is TRBV5-1 and J usage is TRBJ2-1, with D perhaps TRBD1 (6 bases). V was cut by 0 bases and J by 10 bases, with 14 bases left in between. This CDR3 is 14 amino acids long. CDR1 SGHRS and CDR2 YFSETQ come from the germline V gene. In DNA form, the CDR3 reads TGCGCCAGCAGCTTGGGTCGGGGACAACTCGAGCAGTTCTTC. Protein sequence: CASSLGRGQLEQFF. Complete variable domain (other parts from reference TRBV5-1 and TRBJ2-1): KAGVTQTPRYLIKTRGQQVTLSCSPISGHRSVSWYQQTPGQGLQFLFEYFSETQRNKGNFPGRFSGRQFSNSRSEMNVSTLELGDSALYLCASSLGRGQLEQFFGPGTRLTVL.

The chain employs TRBV2 and TRBJ2-3; 8 nucleotides line up with TRBD1. This CDR3 has 15 residues. Germline lookup yields CDR1 SNHLY and CDR2 FYNNEI. After removal of 5 bases from V and 3 bases from J, the junction contained 7 bases not matched to a gene. The CDR3 spells CASSPTGVVTDTQYF. DNA for the CDR3: TGTGCCAGCAGTCCGACAGGGGTAGTTACAGATACGCAGTATTTT. Full variable domain (missing parts from reference TRBV2 and TRBJ2-3): EPEVTQTPSHQVTQMGQEVILRCVPISNHLYFYWYRQILGQKVEFLVSFYNNEISEKSEIFDDQFSVERPDGSNFTLKIRSTKLEDSAMYFCASSPTGVVTDTQYFGPGTRLTVL.

This sequence joins TRBV6-4 and TRBJ2-1; 9 nucleotides agree with TRBD1. Germline V gene lookup returns CDR1 MRHNA and CDR2 SNTAGT. This CDR3 has 16 amino acids. Trimming removed 6 bases from V and 0 bases from J; junction bases left unmatched: 6. CDR3 sequence reads: CASSEQGAFSYNEQFF. CDR3 coding DNA: TGTGCCAGCAGCGAACAGGGGGCTTTCTCCTACAATGAGCAGTTCTTC.

V and J are TRBV10-1 and TRBJ2-3; TRBD1 aligns across 8 bases. Looked up from germline, CDR1 is WNHNN and CDR2 is SYGVQD (reference sequence). V dropped 5 bases and J dropped 3; count of bases not matched to a gene: 4. The CDR3 loop spans 14 amino acids. The DNA for the CDR3 is TGCGCCAGCAGTAGACAGGGGCCAACAGATACGCAGTATTTT. The encoded protein is CASSRQGPTDTQYF.

This clone was recorded a few times. The chain couples TRBV7-2 to TRBJ2-7; 7 nucleotides agree with TRBD2. The CDR3 totals 16 residues. Germline V gives CDR1 SGHTA, CDR2 FQGNSA. V lost 0 bases, J lost 0 bases, and 5 bases stayed unmatched. DNA for the CDR3: TGTGCCAGCAGCTTAGCGGGAGGGACGACCTCCTACGAGCAGTACTTC. Amino acids: CASSLAGGTTSYEQYF.

The chain links TRBV10-2 to TRBJ2-2, with D perhaps being TRBD1 or TRBD2 (5 bases each). Germline assignment: CDR1 WSHSY and CDR2 SAAADI. Trimming took off 4 bases at V and 4 bases at J, with 16 bases between the two ends. The CDR3 runs to 16 residues. The CDR3 loop reads CASSGGWGSSTGELFF. The CDR3 region has the DNA TGCGCCAGCAGTGGGGGATGGGGGAGTAGCACCGGGGAGCTGTTTTTT.

The rearrangement uses TRBV5-1 and TRBJ2-5; the match to TRBD2 covers 9 bases. With 0 bases clipped from V and 4 bases from J, the junction kept 4 bases outside the gene matches. The CDR3 loop spans 15 amino acids. Germline V gene lookup returns CDR1 SGHRS and CDR2 YFSETQ. CDR3 DNA: TGCGCCAGCAGCTTGGTAGCGGGAGAGCGAGAGACCCAGTACTTC. Translation: CASSLVAGERETQYF.

V gene TRBV27 combines with J gene TRBJ2-5; 7 bases are shared with TRBD1. From germline, CDR1 is MNHEY and CDR2 SMNVEV (reference sequence). V shed 6 bases and J 2 bases; nucleotides not matched to a gene: 3. The CDR3 contains 13 residues. For the CDR3, the DNA is TGTGCCAGCAGCCGGGACAGTCAAGAGACCCAGTACTTC. This gives the protein CASSRDSQETQYF.

The V gene is TRBV7-2, the J gene TRBJ1-3; D might be TRBD1 (5 bases). CDR3 length: 16 amino acids. The V end was cut by 5 bases, the J end by 3 bases, with 17 bases between. Looked up from germline, CDR1 is SGHTA and CDR2 is FQGNSA. CDR3 amino acids: CASSKREGLGGNTIYF. In DNA, the CDR3 is TGTGCCAGCAGCAAAAGGGAGGGGTTGGGTGGAAACACCATATATTTT. The full variable domain, its missing parts supplied by reference TRBV7-2 and TRBJ1-3, is GAGVSQSPSNKVTEKGKDVELRCDPISGHTALYWYRQSLGQGLEFLIYFQGNSAPDKSGLPSDRFSAERTGGSVSTLTIQRTQQEDSAVYLCASSKREGLGGNTIYFGEGSWLTVV.

This chain links TRBV11-2 with TRBJ2-1, with D possibly being TRBD2 (7 bases). The CDR3 sequence is 15 residues long. Germline V lookup: CDR1 SGHAT, CDR2 FQNNGV. The V end was cut by 4 bases, the J end by 7 bases, with 17 bases between. DNA for the CDR3: TGTGCCAGCAGCTCCCTTCGCGGGGGCTGGAATGAGCAGTTCTTC. Translated, it gives CASSSLRGGWNEQFF. The whole variable domain, filled in from reference TRBV11-2 and TRBJ2-1, reads EAGVAQSPRYKIIEKRQSVAFWCNPISGHATLYWYQQILGQGPKLLIQFQNNGVVDDSQLPKDRFSAERLKGVDSTLKIQPAKLEDSAVYLCASSSLRGGWNEQFFGPGTRLTVL.

This clone has only a few counts. The genes are TRBV29-1 and TRBJ2-3; D ambiguous. Germline assignment: CDR1 SQVTM and CDR2 ANQGSEA. V lost 1 base and J lost 0, with 8 bases in between. The CDR3 is made up of 14 amino acids. In DNA, the CDR3 is TGCAGCGTTGAAGGACTCACTAGCACAGATACGCAGTATTTT. Its translation is CSVEGLTSTDTQYF.

The gene calls are TRBV7-9 and TRBJ1-2; D remains unclear. Germline V CDR1 and CDR2: SEHNR, FQNEAQ (reference sequence). The V end lost 1 base, the J end lost 1 base, and 16 bases lay between the germline ends. The CDR3 is made up of 17 amino acids. CDR3 DNA: TGTGCCAGCAGCTTAGATGGCCACCGTAGACATAACTATGGCTACACCTTC. Its protein is CASSLDGHRRHNYGYTF.

The chain couples TRBV7-9 to TRBJ2-4; the match to TRBD2 covers 9 bases. V dropped 0 bases and J dropped 8; count of bases not matched to a gene: 8. This CDR3 contains 16 residues. CDR1 and CDR2 (germline): SEHNR, FQNEAQ (reference sequence). CDR3 in amino acids: CASSLARASGNDIQYF. The CDR3 bases are TGTGCCAGCAGCTTAGCGCGGGCTAGCGGGAATGACATTCAGTACTTC.